This T cell receptor (beta chain) was recovered during a study of TIL therapy for anti-PD-1-resistant metastatic lung cancer. The wider study: Median tumor PD-L1 proportion score was under 7.5%.

This clone appeared a few times. J gave up 5 bases and V 2 bases, and 8 bases lay outside the gene matches. The CDR3 runs 16 residues. CDR1 and CDR2 (germline): LNHDA, SQIVND (reference sequence). This was the immunoSEQ v3 assay. Produced via immunoSEQ multiplex PCR; TCRdb's table is partial and in-frame only. Found here are 55,000 to 65,000 clones, less than 85% of them singletons; the top ten hold around 1.9%. The sample's time point: pre-treatment sample, taken before nivolumab and TIL therapy. Enrollment ran from 2017 to early 2020. This clonotype was sampled from a person between 25 and 80 years old with non-small cell lung cancer. Source: blood, taken at baseline. The chain combines TRBV19 with TRBJ1-5; TRBD1 matches at 8 bases. The CDR3 bases are TGTGCCAGTAGTATATCGACGGGACAGGCTTATCAGCCCCAGCATTTT. The encoded protein is CASSISTGQAYQPQHF.